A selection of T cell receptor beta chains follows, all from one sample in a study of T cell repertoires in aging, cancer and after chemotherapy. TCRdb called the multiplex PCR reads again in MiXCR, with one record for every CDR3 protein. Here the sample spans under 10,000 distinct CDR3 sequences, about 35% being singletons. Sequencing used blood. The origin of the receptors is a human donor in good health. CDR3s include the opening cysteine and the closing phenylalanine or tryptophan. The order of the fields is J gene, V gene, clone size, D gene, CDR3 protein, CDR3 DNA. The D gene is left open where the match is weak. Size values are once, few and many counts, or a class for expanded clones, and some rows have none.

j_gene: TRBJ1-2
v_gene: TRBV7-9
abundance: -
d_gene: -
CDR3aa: CASSLGGYGYTF
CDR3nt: TGTGCCAGCAGCTTAGGAGGGTATGGCTACACCTTC

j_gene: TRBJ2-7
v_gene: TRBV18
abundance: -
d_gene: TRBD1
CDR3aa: CASSPSLGQGAVYNEQYF
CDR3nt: TGTGCCAGCTCACCCTCGTTGGGACAGGGGGCCGTTTACAACGAGCAGTACTTC

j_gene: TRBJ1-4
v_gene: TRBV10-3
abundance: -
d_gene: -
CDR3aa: CAISESGGEKLFF
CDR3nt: TGTGCCATCAGTGAGTCAGGAGGAGAAAAACTGTTTTTT

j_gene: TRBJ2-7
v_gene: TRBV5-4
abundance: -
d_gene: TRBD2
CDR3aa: CASSLFGPGRGNYEQYF
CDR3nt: TGTGCCAGCAGCCTGTTTGGCCCCGGGCGGGGGAACTACGAGCAGTACTTC

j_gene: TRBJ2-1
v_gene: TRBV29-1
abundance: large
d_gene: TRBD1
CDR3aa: CSGTGGGQFF
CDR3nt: TGCAGCGGAACAGGGGGCGGGCAGTTCTTC

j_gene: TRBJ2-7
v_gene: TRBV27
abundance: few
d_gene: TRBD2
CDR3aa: CASRGLAGVYEQYF
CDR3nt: TGTGCCAGCAGGGGACTAGCGGGAGTGTACGAGCAGTACTTC

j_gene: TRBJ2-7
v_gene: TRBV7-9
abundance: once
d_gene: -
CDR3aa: CASSFGRNLYEQYF
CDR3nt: TGTGCCAGCAGCTTTGGCAGGAACCTCTACGAGCAGTACTTC

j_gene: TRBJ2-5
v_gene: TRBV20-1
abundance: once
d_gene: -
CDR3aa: CSASPVVQETQYF
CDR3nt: TGCAGTGCTAGCCCCGTTGTACAAGAGACCCAGTACTTC

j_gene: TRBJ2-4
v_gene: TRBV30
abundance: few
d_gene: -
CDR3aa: CAWSPAIDKNIQYF
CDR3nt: TGTGCCTGGAGCCCAGCGATCGACAAAAACATTCAGTACTTC

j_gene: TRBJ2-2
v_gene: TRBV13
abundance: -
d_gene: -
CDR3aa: CASSFREVSTGELFF
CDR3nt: TGTGCCAGCAGCTTCAGAGAAGTATCCACCGGGGAGCTGTTTTTT

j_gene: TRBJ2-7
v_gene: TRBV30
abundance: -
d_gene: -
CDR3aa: CAWSATRAGHIFYEQYF
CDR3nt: TGTGCCTGGAGTGCCACCAGAGCGGGACACATTTTCTACGAGCAGTACTTC

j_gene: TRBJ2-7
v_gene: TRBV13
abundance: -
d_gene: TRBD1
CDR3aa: CASSLGRGFSYEQYF
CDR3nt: TGTGCCAGCAGCTTGGGCAGGGGGTTCTCCTACGAGCAGTACTTC